This T cell receptor (beta chain) was obtained from a study of cytomegalovirus exposure and HLA in healthy donors. As for this clone: Its antigen is still unknown.

CDR1 and CDR2 (germline): LNHDA, SQIVND (reference sequence). V dropped 5 bases and J dropped 6; count of bases not matched to a gene: 6. The CDR3 is made up of 14 amino acids. PCR involved 60 Vbeta and 13 Jbeta primers. TCRdb keeps only in-frame clones here, not all; method: immunoSEQ multiplex PCR. The repertoire holds more than 75,000 clones, with 60% to 80% as singletons. Study observations and caveats: A later analysis showed TCR association rates differing by HLA locus, peaking at DRB1 and lowest at HLA-C.

The material sequenced was PBMCs. V is TRBV19 and J is TRBJ2-4; 8 nucleotides align to TRBD1. The source of this sequence is a woman aged 45 to 65 in good health and CMV-seropositive. The CDR3 region has the DNA TGTGCCAGTAGTCAGACAGGGGACCCAAACATTCAGTACTTC. Protein sequence: CASSQTGDPNIQYF.